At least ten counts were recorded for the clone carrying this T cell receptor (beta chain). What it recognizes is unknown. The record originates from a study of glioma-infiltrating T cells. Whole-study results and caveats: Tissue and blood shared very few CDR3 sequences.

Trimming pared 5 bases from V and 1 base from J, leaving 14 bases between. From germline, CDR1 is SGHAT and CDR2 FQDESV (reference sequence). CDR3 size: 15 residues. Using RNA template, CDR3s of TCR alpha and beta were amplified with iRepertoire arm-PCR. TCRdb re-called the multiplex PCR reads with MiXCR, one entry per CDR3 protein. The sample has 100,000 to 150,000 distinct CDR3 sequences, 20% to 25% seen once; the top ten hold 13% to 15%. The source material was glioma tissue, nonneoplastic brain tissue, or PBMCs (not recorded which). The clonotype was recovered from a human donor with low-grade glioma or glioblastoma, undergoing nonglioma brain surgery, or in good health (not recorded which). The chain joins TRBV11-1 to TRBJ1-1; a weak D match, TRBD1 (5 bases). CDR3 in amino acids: CASSRRPGTNTEAFF. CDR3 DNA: TGTGCCAGCAGCCGAAGGCCGGGGACGAACACTGAAGCTTTCTTT.